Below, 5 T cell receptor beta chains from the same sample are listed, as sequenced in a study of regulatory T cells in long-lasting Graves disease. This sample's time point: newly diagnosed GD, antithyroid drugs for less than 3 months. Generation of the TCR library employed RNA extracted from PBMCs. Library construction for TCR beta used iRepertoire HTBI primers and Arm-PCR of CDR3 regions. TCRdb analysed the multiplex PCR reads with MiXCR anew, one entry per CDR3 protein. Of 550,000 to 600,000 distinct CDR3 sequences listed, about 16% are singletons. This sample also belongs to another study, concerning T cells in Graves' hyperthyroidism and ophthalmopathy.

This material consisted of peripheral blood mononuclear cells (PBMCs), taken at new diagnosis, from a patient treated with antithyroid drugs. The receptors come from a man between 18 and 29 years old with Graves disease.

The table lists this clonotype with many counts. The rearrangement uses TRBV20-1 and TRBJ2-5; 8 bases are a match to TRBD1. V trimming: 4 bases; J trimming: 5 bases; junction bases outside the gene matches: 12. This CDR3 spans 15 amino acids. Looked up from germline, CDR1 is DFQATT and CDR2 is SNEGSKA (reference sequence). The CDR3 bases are TGCAGTGCTACAACTGGCCAGGGGGCGGCTGAGACCCAGTACTTC. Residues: CSATTGQGAAETQYF.

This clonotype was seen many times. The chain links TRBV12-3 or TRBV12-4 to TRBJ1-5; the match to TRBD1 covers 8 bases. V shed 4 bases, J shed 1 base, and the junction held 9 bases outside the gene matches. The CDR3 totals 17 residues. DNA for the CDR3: TGTGCCAGCAGTTCCCTACAGGGGGAAAGGAGCAATCAGCCCCAGCATTTT. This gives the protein CASSSLQGERSNQPQHF.

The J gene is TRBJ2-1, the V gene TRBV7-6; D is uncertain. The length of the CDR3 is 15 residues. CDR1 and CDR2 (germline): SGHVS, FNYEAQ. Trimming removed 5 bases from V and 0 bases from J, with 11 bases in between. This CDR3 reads CASSPVRSSYNEQFF. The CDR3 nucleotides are TGTGCCAGCAGCCCTGTAAGAAGCTCCTACAATGAGCAGTTCTTC.

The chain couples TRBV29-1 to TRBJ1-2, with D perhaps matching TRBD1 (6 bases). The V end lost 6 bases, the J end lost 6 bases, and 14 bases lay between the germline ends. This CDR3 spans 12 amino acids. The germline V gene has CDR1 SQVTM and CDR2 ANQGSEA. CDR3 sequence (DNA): TGCAGCGTGACCTACAGGGCTGATGGCTACACCTTC. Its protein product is CSVTYRADGYTF. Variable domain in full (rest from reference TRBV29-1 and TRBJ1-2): SAVISQKPSRDICQRGTSLTIQCQVDSQVTMMFWYRQQPGQSLTLIATANQGSEATYESGFVIDKFPISRPNLTFSTLTVSNMSPEDSSIYLCSVTYRADGYTFGSGTRLTVV.

The CDR3 reads CAISASSNQPQHF. The CDR3 nucleotides are TGTGCCATCAGTGCCAGCTCTAATCAGCCCCAGCATTTT. V is TRBV10-3 and J is TRBJ1-5; no reliable D call. The CDR3 runs 13 residues. Germline CDR1 and CDR2: ENHRY and SYGVKD. The V end lost 4 bases, the J end lost 4 bases, and 8 bases lay between the germline ends.